The 2 T cell receptor beta chains in this list originate from one sample, sequenced in a study of blood T cell repertoires in COVID-19. Clones were read by immunoSEQ multiplex PCR, and TCRdb kept only the in-frame ones, dropping some. Of 90,000 to 150,000 clones detected, roughly 87% appear once; the ten largest clones hold less than 9.5%. The sample taken for sequencing was peripheral blood. The source of these receptors is a human donor in a cohort sampled during active COVID-19.

The V call is TRBV19, the J call TRBJ1-5, with TRBD1 matching 9 bases. The CDR3 is made up of 15 amino acids. Looked up from germline, CDR1 is LNHDA and CDR2 is SQIVND (reference sequence). Trimming at V came to 4 bases and at J to 5 bases, leaving 6 bases not matched to a gene. The CDR3 DNA is TGTGCCAGTAGTACGCACAGGGGGCGCGATCAGCCCCAGCATTTT. This gives the protein CASSTHRGRDQPQHF.

The CDR3: CASSFGQVGTEAFF. Here the CDR3 DNA reads TGTGCCAGCAGCTTTGGGCAGGTGGGCACTGAAGCTTTCTTT. V and J are TRBV5-4 and TRBJ1-1; D is uncertain. Germline V gives CDR1 SGHNT, CDR2 YYREEE (reference sequence). Trimming stripped 2 bases from V and 4 bases from J, with 12 bases between. The CDR3 has 14 residues.